This is a list of T cell receptor beta chains from one sample in a study of T cells in Graves' hyperthyroidism and ophthalmopathy. In TCRdb, the multiplex PCR reads were re-called with MiXCR into one record per CDR3 protein. The top ten clones hold around a sixth of a sample with a few hundred thousand distinct CDR3 sequences, about 15% of them seen once. The sequenced sample consisted of blood. These receptors all stem from a woman under 30 with Graves' hyperthyroidism. CDR3s include the opening cysteine and the closing phenylalanine or tryptophan. The D gene is left open where the match is weak. Expanded clones get a size class; other rows say once, few or many, or leave the size out.

>TRBJ1-4|TRBD1|TRBV2|NA
CASSMGTGVELFF
TGTGCCAGCAGTATGGGGACAGGGGTCGAACTGTTTTTT
>TRBJ1-1|NA|TRBV2|many
CASSGGGLPKAFF
TGTGCCAGCAGCGGGGGTGGGCTCCCGAAAGCTTTCTTT
>TRBJ1-5|NA|TRBV30|many
CAWRRMGPLHF
TGTGCCTGGAGGAGGATGGGGCCTCTGCATTTT
>TRBJ1-1|NA|TRBV20-1|NA
CSAGGSGMTEAFF
TGCAGTGCAGGGGGGTCGGGGATGACTGAAGCTTTCTTT
>TRBJ2-5|NA|TRBV4-1|NA
CASSQAEGLRQETQYF
TGCGCCAGCAGCCAAGCCGAGGGTCTACGCCAAGAGACCCAGTACTTC
>TRBJ1-1|TRBD1|TRBV29-1|NA
CSARQGGNTEAFF
TGCAGCGCCCGACAGGGCGGGAACACTGAAGCTTTCTTT
>TRBJ2-1|NA|TRBV19|many
CASSRGPYNEQFF
TGTGCCAGTAGTAGGGGACCATACAATGAGCAGTTCTTC
>TRBJ2-5|NA|TRBV12-3/TRBV12-4|many
CASSLARRRRGLAETQYF
TGTGCCAGCAGTTTAGCGAGACGCCGGAGGGGGCTGGCAGAGACCCAGTACTTC
>TRBJ2-4|NA|TRBV6-1|NA
CASSLQSGAKNIQYF
TGTGCCAGCAGTTTGCAGAGCGGGGCCAAAAACATTCAGTACTTC
>TRBJ2-1|NA|TRBV27|many
CASSSDFSSYNEQFF
TGTGCCAGCAGTTCGGACTTCTCCTCCTACAATGAGCAGTTCTTC
>TRBJ2-5|TRBD2|TRBV20-1|NA
CSARAASGRAGQETQYF
TGCAGTGCTAGAGCGGCTAGCGGGAGGGCCGGACAAGAGACCCAGTACTTC
>TRBJ1-2|NA|TRBV28|NA
CASRYLRPGRGYTF
TGTGCCAGCAGGTACCTACGGCCCGGCCGTGGCTACACCTTC
>TRBJ2-7|TRBD1|TRBV9|few
CASSPGQGRAYEQYF
TGTGCCAGCAGCCCTGGACAGGGGCGAGCCTACGAGCAGTACTTC
>TRBJ2-5|NA|TRBV28|many
CASSLSPPKETQYF
TGTGCCAGCAGTTTATCCCCCCCGAAAGAGACCCAGTACTTC
>TRBJ2-7|NA|TRBV20-1|few
CSARTGGSYEQYF
TGCAGTGCGCGGACTGGCGGCTCCTACGAGCAGTACTTC
>TRBJ1-3|NA|TRBV6-1|many
CASIVRAGFGSGNTIYF
TGTGCCAGCATTGTAAGAGCGGGGTTCGGTTCTGGAAACACCATATATTTT
>TRBJ2-7|NA|TRBV3-1|NA
CASSQDQGKFYEQYF
TGTGCCAGCAGCCAAGATCAGGGAAAATTCTACGAGCAGTACTTC
>TRBJ2-2|TRBD1|TRBV9|many
CASSYRQGSRELFF
TGTGCCAGCAGCTACCGACAGGGAAGTAGGGAGCTGTTTTTT
>TRBJ2-1|NA|TRBV5-1|few
CASGGTGPGLSNEQFF
TGCGCCAGCGGGGGGACGGGACCCGGTTTGAGTAATGAGCAGTTCTTC
>TRBJ1-4|NA|TRBV29-1|few
CSVDGGLTNEKLFF
TGCAGCGTTGACGGGGGGTTAACTAATGAAAAACTGTTTTTT
>TRBJ2-1|NA|TRBV20-1|NA
CSASRLAAVNEQFF
TGCAGTGCTAGTAGGTTAGCGGCCGTGAATGAGCAGTTCTTC
>TRBJ2-3|NA|TRBV14|NA
CASSHSGSDTQYF
TGTGCCAGCAGCCACAGTGGGTCCGATACGCAGTATTTT
>TRBJ1-1|NA|TRBV4-1|NA
CASSQDRGQRNTEAFF
TGCGCCAGCAGCCAAGATCGAGGGCAGCGGAACACTGAAGCTTTCTTT
>TRBJ2-1|NA|TRBV7-3|many
CASSAPNAPDEQFF
TGTGCCAGCAGCGCGCCGAACGCTCCCGATGAGCAGTTCTTC
>TRBJ1-5|TRBD1|TRBV18|NA
CASSPVDRGSNQPQHF
TGTGCCAGCTCACCCGTAGACAGGGGGAGCAATCAGCCCCAGCATTTT
>TRBJ1-2|TRBD1|TRBV6-2/TRBV6-3|many
CASRATGSIYGYTF
TGTGCCAGCAGGGCGACAGGGTCCATCTATGGCTACACCTTC
>TRBJ1-1|TRBD1|TRBV19|many
CASSIQGEANTEAFF
TGTGCCAGTAGTATCCAGGGGGAGGCCAACACTGAAGCTTTCTTT
>TRBJ1-5|TRBD1|TRBV6-1|few
CASINGQGEFQPQHF
TGTGCCAGCATTAACGGACAGGGGGAATTCCAGCCCCAGCATTTT
>TRBJ2-3|NA|TRBV11-2|NA
CASTPRSVSTDTQYF
TGTGCCAGCACACCCCGATCGGTTAGCACAGATACGCAGTATTTT
>TRBJ2-1|TRBD2|TRBV5-1|NA
CASSLRRTSGYNEQFF
TGCGCCAGCAGCTTGCGGAGGACTAGCGGCTACAATGAGCAGTTCTTC
>TRBJ1-1|NA|TRBV5-1|few
CASSHHESTEAFF
TGCGCCAGCAGCCACCACGAGAGCACTGAAGCTTTCTTT
>TRBJ1-3|NA|TRBV12-3/TRBV12-4|NA
CASSFGSLSGNTIYF
TGTGCCAGCAGTTTTGGGTCTCTCTCTGGAAACACCATATATTTT
>TRBJ2-1|NA|TRBV19|NA
CASRDRGAIYNEQFF
TGTGCCAGTAGGGATCGGGGGGCCATTTACAATGAGCAGTTCTTC
>TRBJ1-1|TRBD1|TRBV12-3/TRBV12-4|many
CASSATGRSTEAFF
TGTGCCAGCAGTGCGACAGGGAGAAGCACTGAAGCTTTCTTT
>TRBJ2-3|TRBD2|TRBV7-3|many
CASSLMLSSGTDTQYF
TGTGCCAGCAGCTTAATGTTATCTAGCGGGACTGATACGCAGTATTTT
>TRBJ2-1|TRBD2|TRBV19|many
CATIAGLAGAHNNEQFF
TGTGCCACCATTGCAGGACTAGCGGGAGCCCATAACAATGAGCAGTTCTTC
>TRBJ2-7|TRBD2|TRBV12-3/TRBV12-4|NA
CASRGTSGRTEQYF
TGTGCCAGCAGGGGGACTAGCGGGAGAACGGAGCAGTACTTC
>TRBJ1-1|NA|TRBV6-1|NA
CASSANLGSTEAFF
TGTGCCAGCAGTGCCAACCTGGGAAGCACTGAAGCTTTCTTT
>TRBJ2-1|TRBD1|TRBV24-1|many
CATSHGDRAGGNEQFF
TGTGCCACCAGTCATGGGGACAGGGCCGGTGGGAATGAGCAGTTCTTC
>TRBJ2-3|NA|TRBV6-6|NA
CASSYSGKPVTDTQYF
TGTGCCAGCAGTTACTCGGGGAAGCCCGTCACAGATACGCAGTATTTT
>TRBJ2-2|NA|TRBV20-1|NA
CSARRASIGGELFF
TGCAGTGCTAGACGCGCTAGCATAGGCGGGGAGCTGTTTTTT
>TRBJ1-5|TRBD1|TRBV12-3/TRBV12-4|many
CASSSAPGQGNQPQHF
TGTGCCAGCAGTTCCGCACCGGGACAGGGTAATCAGCCCCAGCATTTT
>TRBJ1-1|NA|TRBV5-1|NA
CGSGLGRTVNTEAFF
TGCGGCAGCGGCTTGGGACGGACGGTGAACACTGAAGCTTTCTTT
>TRBJ1-4|NA|TRBV9|many
CASSFGQNNEKLFF
TGTGCCAGCAGTTTTGGACAGAATAATGAAAAACTGTTTTTT
>TRBJ1-2|NA|TRBV12-3/TRBV12-4|many
CASSPGTVNYGYTF
TGTGCCAGCAGTCCCGGGACGGTTAACTATGGCTACACCTTC
>TRBJ2-2|TRBD1|TRBV30|many
CAWSVWGLGGPNTGELFF
TGTGCCTGGAGTGTATGGGGCTTAGGGGGCCCGAACACCGGGGAGCTGTTTTTT
>TRBJ2-2|NA|TRBV7-2|many
CASSFLARSNGELFF
TGTGCCAGCAGCTTCCTAGCGCGGTCCAACGGGGAGCTGTTTTTT
>TRBJ2-7|TRBD2|TRBV6-5|many
CASSYSRTSGIYEQYF
TGTGCCAGCAGTTACTCAAGGACTAGCGGGATCTACGAGCAGTACTTC
>TRBJ1-1|NA|TRBV19|NA
CASSRQTLMNTEAFF
TGTGCCAGTAGCCGTCAAACTCTCATGAACACTGAAGCTTTCTTT
>TRBJ2-3|NA|TRBV10-3|few
CAISESGSGGDTQYF
TGTGCCATCAGTGAGTCAGGTTCAGGCGGGGATACGCAGTATTTT
>TRBJ1-1|NA|TRBV6-1|NA
CASLLGNTEAFF
TGTGCCAGCCTCCTAGGAAACACTGAAGCTTTCTTT
>TRBJ2-5|NA|TRBV6-1|many
CASAAVTDPETQYF
TGTGCCTCGGCTGCAGTGACGGATCCTGAGACCCAGTACTTC